The clone carrying this TCR beta chain appeared a few times. Antigen: not known. The CDR3 is made up of 14 amino acids. V was clipped by 6 bases and J by 7 bases, with 18 bases between them. UMIs were added to TCR cDNA along with a universal primer site when it was made by 5'RACE template switching. TCRdb re-called the 5' RACE reads with MiXCR, one entry per CDR3 protein. The sample contains just under 600,000 distinct CDR3 sequences, less than 15% of which appear only once. This entry belongs to a study of T cells after yellow fever vaccination. Study outcomes and limitations: The secondary response showed a weaker magnitude and a faster peak, day 5 versus 15. It was a small share of clonotypes that appeared in both CD4 and CD8 compartments. Contaminants from the bulk population, in the form of abundant clonotypes, could be found in FACS-sorted repertoires.

This receptor was taken from a man aged 25-45 years who received the YFV17D yellow fever vaccine. This chain connects TRBV12-3 or TRBV12-4 to TRBJ1-2; a possible D gene is TRBD1 (6 bases). Sequenced material: PBMCs, taken on the day of the yellow fever booster vaccination. The CDR3 DNA is TGTGCCAGCAGCAGGGGACCGGATGGGGGTGGCTACACCTTC. Its translation: CASSRGPDGGGYTF.